This T cell receptor beta chain was sequenced for a study of cytomegalovirus exposure and HLA in healthy donors (dated by TCRdb to about 2017). Background for the entire study: A later analysis indicated that the 120 or so validation repertoires were generated on the platform also employed for the 700 or so repertoires of the first cohort. The study aimed to test whether cataloging public T cell receptors could reveal signatures of past pathogen exposure. The study combined high-throughput TCR immunosequencing, statistical association of individual TCRs with disease status, and machine learning to predict cytomegalovirus infection status. Besides the first cohort of roughly 660 subjects, a separate validation cohort made up of roughly 120 different subjects was used. On the study overall, not on this receptor specifically: The study listed 150 to 200 TCR beta chains as associated with cytomegalovirus. The classifier was reported to diagnose cytomegalovirus status with high specificity and sensitivity in both the original and validation cohorts. A later analysis had no HLA typing for the validation cohort, so co-occurrence there was scored across all 110 or so repertoires. Most TCR sequences were seen in very few donors, while some public TCRs were found in many individuals. In vitro tests confirmed that a few of the cytomegalovirus-associated TCR beta chains recognize cytomegalovirus antigens. In a later analysis, TCRs clustered in the first cohort were found to also tend to co-occur in the 120 or so validation repertoires, with 94% of cluster scores above 0. It was suggested by the authors that the approach could potentially be generalized to other disease states and immunological phenotypes.

The donors belonged to the validation cohort of around 120 subjects, which was separate from the approximately 700-subject first cohort. Concerning this clone: Its antigen target is currently unknown. No base quality information exists; no much larger clone differs at one position.

The CDR3, cysteine through phenylalanine, is 18 amino acids long. Here the CDR3 DNA is all that survives: 54 bases in frame from base 1. V is trimmed back by 6 bases and J by 4 bases, and the junction contains 14 bases that no gene match accounts for. The germline V gene (reference sequence) gives CDR1 as LNHDA and CDR2 as SQIVND. Receptors were amplified or captured by the immunoSEQ multiplex PCR assay. In the authors' own workflow: To diagnose cytomegalovirus status from the catalog of TCR beta chain sequences, a statistical classification framework was built. TCRdb holds this immuneACCESS table with in-frame rearrangements only. Some clones are missing; in checked studies, unresolved V genes explain under half, and the rest has no known cause. V, J and clone size are those of that table, while D and trimming were read from the DNA. The table for this sample lists roughly 100,000 clones; 85% to 95% of them were counted only once. 0.89% of the sample comes from the top ten.

The V and J genes are TRBV19 and TRBJ2-7, and 14 bases in between align with TRBD2. The sequenced sample consisted of PBMCs. The sequence came from a woman aged 18-29 years in good health and CMV-seronegative. CDR3 sequence: CASSWTPGLAGATYEQYF. The bases are TGTGCCAGTAGCTGGACCCCGGGACTAGCGGGAGCGACGTACGAGCAGTACTTC. Supplemented by the reference TRBV19 and TRBJ2-7 proteins around the CDR3, the complete variable domain is DGGITQSPKYLFRKEGQNVTLSCEQNLNHDAMYWYRQDPGQGLRLIYYSQIVNDFQKGDIAEGYSVSREKKESFPLTVTSAQKNPTAFYLCASSWTPGLAGATYEQYFGPGTRLTVT.